This record concerns one T cell receptor (beta chain) sequence. Its antigen remains unidentified. Noted time point: persistent/refractory GD, antithyroid drugs over 5 years with positive TRAb. TCR sequences were obtained from RNA taken from PBMCs. The CDR3 covers 14 residues. V was shortened by 6 bases and J by 2 bases, with 14 bases between the two germline ends. Germline lookup yields CDR1 MNHEY and CDR2 SMNVEV (reference sequence). Through Arm-PCR of CDR3 regions and iRepertoire HTBI primers, TCR beta libraries were built. TCRdb passed the multiplex PCR reads through MiXCR, listing each CDR3 protein once. The sample holds over 350,000 distinct CDR3 sequences, 20% seen once. The sample belongs to a study of regulatory T cells in long-lasting Graves disease. At the level of the study: Persistent Graves' disease meant over 5 years of antithyroid drugs with positive TSH receptor antibodies.

Study-wide findings and caveats: Favoring TRBV28, TRBJ1-2 and TRBJ2-5 was a feature seen in persistent disease. In persistent patients, shared public clonotypes (under 3,000) outnumbered those in new patients (roughly 870).

This TCR was recovered from a female donor with Graves disease. The V gene is TRBV27, the J gene TRBJ2-7, with D possibly matching TRBD1 (5 bases). The sample here was peripheral blood mononuclear cells (PBMCs), taken when the disease was refractory, from a patient treated with antithyroid drugs. The CDR3 coding sequence is TGTGCCAGCAGCAAGACAGTTGGGCCCTACGAGCAGTACTTC. Translating gives CASSKTVGPYEQYF.